This T cell receptor beta chain appears in the sequencing data of a study of spatial heterogeneity in lung cancer (dated by TCRdb to between 2018 and 2021). Looking at the study overall: Beta-chain transcripts were consistently detected in greater numbers than alpha-chain transcripts, which likely reflected higher beta-chain transcript abundance. In the raw uncorrected reads, each unique combination of TCR and UMI appeared more than ten times on average. Both alpha and beta chains were TCR-sequenced in hundreds of tumor regions, 64 matched nontumor lung samples and approximately 50 PBMC samples obtained at surgery. In non-small cell lung cancer, the study quantitatively compared TCR alpha and beta repertoires across several tumor regions, matched nontumor lung, and blood. TCR repertoire features were related to nonsynonymous mutation counts determined by whole-exome sequencing of tumor tissue.

In its sample, this clonotype was seen many times. Its antigen remains unidentified. One base away there is no much larger clone; base qualities are not given. There are 17 amino acids in the CDR3, from cysteine to phenylalanine inclusive. Only CDR3 DNA is held: 51 bases, read in frame from base 1. CDR1 and CDR2, looked up from the germline V gene (reference sequence), are MNHNY and SVGAGI. Trimming costs V 6 bases and J 2 bases, and their ends lie 20 bases apart. Beyond this particular receptor, the publication reports: Confirming at a functional level the hypothesis that regional TCRs recognize regional mutations was considered to require additional single-cell paired TCR alpha and beta sequencing. Ubiquitous expanded tumor TCRs were found in blood more often at tumor resection than at routine follow-up.

The library was prepared using 5' RACE. Sequencing used a NextSeq 500. The TCR library protocol attached a unique molecular identifier to each TCR cDNA molecule to allow correction of PCR and sequencing errors. On the study's bioinformatics: TCR identification, UMI-based error correction and CDR3 extraction were all carried out with Decombinator tools. Expanded TCRs were defined as those above a frequency of 2 per 1,000, corresponding to the top 1% of the tumor frequency distribution. Renyi diversity was computed with the R vegan package after each repertoire had been subsampled 100 times to 5,000 TCRs. CDR3 similarity networks were built from amino acid triplet string-kernel similarity, connecting CDR3s with pairwise similarity above 0.82. TCRdb handled the public reads itself, with Q25 trimming in fastp and clone calling in MiXCR, and kept productive beta chains. Records with the same CDR3 protein are collapsed into one entry carrying the most frequent genes and DNA. TCRdb's processing, not the authors' own work, is the source of the V and J calls. For this sample the table gives 20,000 to 30,000 distinct CDR3 sequences, of which approximately 4.8% were detected only once. Together, the top ten hold around 5.2% of the sample.

The time point label corresponds to: sample taken at primary tumor resection. Samples were obtained from 70 to 85 patients with early-stage, untreated non-small cell lung cancer from the lung TRACERx cohort. Without any cell sorting, TCR sequencing was performed on whole RNA extracted either from tumor and nontumor lung tissue or from cryopreserved PBMC samples. Only patients for whom sufficient RNA was available from at least two tumor regions were selected for TCR sequencing. The receptor's source is a male donor with early-stage non-small cell lung cancer. Rearrangement joined TRBV6-6 to TRBJ1-3; the D gene is perhaps TRBD1, on 6 matching bases. Sequencing was performed on PBMCs, taken at surgery. The DNA is as follows: TGTGCCAGCAGCAAGGAAGGTCGGGGGCGCGCTGGAAACACCATATATTTT. This is translated as CASSKEGRGRAGNTIYF.